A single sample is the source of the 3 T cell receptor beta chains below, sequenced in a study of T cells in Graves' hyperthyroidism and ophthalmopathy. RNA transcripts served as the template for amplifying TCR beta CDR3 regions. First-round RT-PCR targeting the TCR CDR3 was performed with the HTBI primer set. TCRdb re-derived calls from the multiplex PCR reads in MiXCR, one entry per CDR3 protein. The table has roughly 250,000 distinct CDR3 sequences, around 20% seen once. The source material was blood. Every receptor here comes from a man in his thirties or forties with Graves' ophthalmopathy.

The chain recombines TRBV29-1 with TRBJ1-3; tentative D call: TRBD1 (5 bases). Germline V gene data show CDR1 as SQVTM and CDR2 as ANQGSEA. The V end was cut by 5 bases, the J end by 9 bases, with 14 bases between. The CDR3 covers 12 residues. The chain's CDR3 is CSVTGLGSTIYF. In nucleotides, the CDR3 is TGCAGCGTTACAGGATTGGGGAGCACCATATATTTT.

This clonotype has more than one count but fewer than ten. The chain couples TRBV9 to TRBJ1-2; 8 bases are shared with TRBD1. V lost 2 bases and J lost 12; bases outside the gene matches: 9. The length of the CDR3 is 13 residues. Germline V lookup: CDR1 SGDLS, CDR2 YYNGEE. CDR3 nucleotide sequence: TGTGCCAGCAGCGTCAGGACAAAGACAGGGGACACCTTC. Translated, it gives CASSVRTKTGDTF.

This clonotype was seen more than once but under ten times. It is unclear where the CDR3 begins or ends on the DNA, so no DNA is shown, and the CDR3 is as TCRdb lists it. CDR3 loop: CSVGGGAGSYNEQSF. The rearrangement joins TRBV29-1 to TRBJ2-1; the D call in the table, TRBD1, was not verified against the DNA. Germline V CDR1 and CDR2: SQVTM, ANQGSEA. The CDR3 is 15 residues long, counting both termini.